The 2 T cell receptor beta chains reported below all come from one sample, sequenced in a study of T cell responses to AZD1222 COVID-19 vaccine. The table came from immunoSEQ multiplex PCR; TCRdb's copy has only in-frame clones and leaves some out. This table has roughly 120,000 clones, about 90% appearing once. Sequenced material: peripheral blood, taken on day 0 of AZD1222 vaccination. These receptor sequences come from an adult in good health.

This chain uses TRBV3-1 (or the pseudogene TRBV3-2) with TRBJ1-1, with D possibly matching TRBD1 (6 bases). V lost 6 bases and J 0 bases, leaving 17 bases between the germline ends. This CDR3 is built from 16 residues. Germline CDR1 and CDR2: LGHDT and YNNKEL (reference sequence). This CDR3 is CASSKTGRYLNTEAFF. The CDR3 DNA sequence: TGTGCCAGCAGTAAAACAGGGAGATACTTGAACACTGAAGCTTTCTTT.

The CDR3 protein is CASSQSGVRYTF. The DNA for the CDR3 is TGCGCCAGCAGCCAGTCAGGGGTACGCTACACCTTC. The J gene is TRBJ1-2, the V gene TRBV4-3, with a possible D match to TRBD1 (6 bases). This CDR3 has 12 amino acids. CDR1 and CDR2 from the germline V gene are LGHNA and YSLEER. Trimming stripped 3 bases from V and 9 bases from J, with 11 bases between.